The sequence of this TCR beta chain was determined in a study of T-cell memory formation after mild COVID-19. Across the whole study: Largely donor-specific TCR clusters were found.

This CDR3 is 15 amino acids long. Germline V CDR1 and CDR2: MNHEY, SMNVEV (reference sequence). V lost 3 bases and J lost 2; bases outside the gene matches: 6. Whole-study results and caveats: For contracting clones, CD4+ ones sat mainly in CM and EM, CD8+ in EMRA. The authors left the SARS-CoV-2 specificity of second-wave clones peaking on day 37 unconfirmed.

This clonotype has just a few counts. Antigen: not known. 5'RACE, which relied on constant-segment primers, yielded TCR alpha and TCR beta cDNA libraries carrying sample barcodes and UMIs. TCRdb itself ran the 5' RACE reads through MiXCR, one entry per CDR3 protein. The sample carries roughly 410,000 distinct CDR3 sequences, approximately 25% recorded once. The specimen sequenced was PBMCs or a T cell subset sorted from them (not recorded which). The chain links TRBV27 to TRBJ2-5, with 7 bases lining up with TRBD2. The sequence was collected from an adult woman who had mild COVID-19 (a few samples of this study predate the infection). Cell type and time point are not known. The CDR3 protein is CASSFWSGGQETQYF. The CDR3 DNA follows: TGTGCCAGCAGTTTCTGGTCCGGGGGGCAAGAGACCCAGTACTTC.